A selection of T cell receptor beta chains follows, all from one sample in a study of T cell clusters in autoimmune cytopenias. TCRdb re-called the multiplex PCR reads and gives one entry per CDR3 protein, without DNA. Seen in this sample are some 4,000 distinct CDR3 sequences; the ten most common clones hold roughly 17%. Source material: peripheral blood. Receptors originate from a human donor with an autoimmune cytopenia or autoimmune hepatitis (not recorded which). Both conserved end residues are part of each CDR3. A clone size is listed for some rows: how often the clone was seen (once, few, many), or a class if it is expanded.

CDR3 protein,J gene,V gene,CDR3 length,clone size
CASRGGAGYEQYF,TRBJ2-7,TRBV5-1,13,medium-sized
CASSLQGYQPQHF,TRBJ1-5,TRBV6-2/TRBV6-3,13,NA
CASANTGVNTGELFF,TRBJ2-2,TRBV5-6,15,medium-sized
CASSLRGQGGSPLHF,TRBJ1-6,TRBV6-2/TRBV6-3,15,NA
CASSYFPTGVSTYEQYF,TRBJ2-7,TRBV6-5,17,medium-sized
CASSYWLAGGSLYNEQFF,TRBJ2-1,TRBV6-5,18,NA
CSVEDPKRGSDYGYTF,TRBJ1-2,TRBV29-1,16,medium-sized
CAWSGGGGQISGYTF,TRBJ1-2,TRBV30,15,medium-sized
CSAESLGGHSNQPQHF,TRBJ1-5,TRBV20-1,16,NA
CSAPTNQPQHF,TRBJ1-5,TRBV20-1,11,medium-sized
CASSATGGRYVYEQYF,TRBJ2-7,TRBV19,16,NA
CSVVAGPSNTGELFF,TRBJ2-2,TRBV29-1,15,medium-sized
CASIVRPGNYGYTF,TRBJ1-2,TRBV12-3/TRBV12-4,14,NA
CASRGHRSYEQYF,TRBJ2-7,TRBV6-2/TRBV6-3,13,medium-sized
CASSYSGQKSQETQYF,TRBJ2-5,TRBV6-6,16,NA
CASSDSRAYEQYF,TRBJ2-7,TRBV5-6,13,medium-sized
CASREQGYSNQPQHF,TRBJ1-5,TRBV19,15,NA
CASSLDYAGMGETQYF,TRBJ2-5,TRBV5-6,16,NA
CAISGANQPQHF,TRBJ1-5,TRBV10-3,12,large
CASRKQGTEVKLFF,TRBJ1-4,TRBV27,14,NA
CASSSARGLVGELFF,TRBJ2-2,TRBV7-3,15,NA
CASSAGTSDYNEQFF,TRBJ2-1,TRBV6-4,15,NA
CASSIGLAGTDTGELFF,TRBJ2-2,TRBV19,17,medium-sized
CASSYSAGGFYEQYF,TRBJ2-7,TRBV6-5,15,medium-sized
CASDTRDSNQPQHF,TRBJ1-5,TRBV19,14,medium-sized
CASRTPGGTTEQFF,TRBJ2-1,TRBV6-6,14,medium-sized
CAWTPSEDTIYF,TRBJ1-3,TRBV30,12,NA
CASRGLGSSYNEQFF,TRBJ2-1,TRBV7-9,15,NA
CASSTFSPTGANEKLFF,TRBJ1-4,TRBV6-5,17,NA
CSAEDRGVSNEKLFF,TRBJ1-4,TRBV20-1,15,NA
CASSSEGNTEAFF,TRBJ1-1,TRBV6-5,13,medium-sized
CASGPLGEGWTEAFF,TRBJ1-1,TRBV6-5,15,NA
CASSYPGSSTTGELFF,TRBJ2-2,TRBV6-6,16,medium-sized
CATSRQVRQTQETQYF,TRBJ2-5,TRBV15,16,NA
CSASSDRDNEQFF,TRBJ2-1,TRBV20-1,13,medium-sized
CSVESHRDSTDTQYF,TRBJ2-3,TRBV29-1,15,medium-sized
CASSPLGAIVANYGYTF,TRBJ1-2,TRBV27,17,NA
CASTTDRGYGYTF,TRBJ1-2,TRBV6-1,13,medium-sized
CASSLATDGFYEQYF,TRBJ2-7,TRBV7-6,15,medium-sized
CASRDARSRPQHF,TRBJ1-5,TRBV6-2/TRBV6-3,13,medium-sized
CASSPRTEEETQYF,TRBJ2-5,TRBV5-5,14,medium-sized
CASSFEGFGYTF,TRBJ1-2,TRBV5-4,12,medium-sized
CASSPGAGEKTQYF,TRBJ2-5,TRBV6-6,14,medium-sized
CASSPLAGGTGELFF,TRBJ2-2,TRBV12-3/TRBV12-4,15,NA
CATSRVGHNEQFF,TRBJ2-1,TRBV15,13,NA
CASSLRQGSSYNEQFF,TRBJ2-1,TRBV19,16,NA